Presented here are 20 T cell receptor beta chains from one specimen sequenced in a study of beta chain features in type 1 diabetes (dated by TCRdb to 2016 to 2019). Study-level results and caveats: A moderate but significant shortening of TCRB CDR3 length was observed in type 1 diabetes patients in all four CD4+ subsets.

Receptor libraries were prepared by the immunoSEQ multiplex PCR assay. The entire amount of isolated RNA was reverse transcribed using the High Capacity cDNA Reverse Transcription Kit, so the sequenced TCRB transcripts were expressed ones. TCRdb holds this immuneACCESS table with in-frame rearrangements only. Some clones are missing; in checked studies, unresolved V genes explain under half, and the rest has no known cause. This sample comprises under 850,000 clones, 13% of them detected only once. Together, the top ten hold 0.02% to 0.025% of the sample. Their recognized antigens are unknown. The specimen was naive CD4+ T cells from blood. The cell subset or site label for this specimen denotes: true naive CD4+ T cells. All receptors come from a young man with type 1 diabetes.

The J gene is TRBJ1-5, the V gene TRBV7-6, with D possibly being TRBD1 (5 bases). CDR1 is SGHVS, CDR2 FNYEAQ, per germline. The V and J ends lost 2 bases and 7 bases respectively, with 15 bases between them. This CDR3 is 15 amino acids long. Written as DNA, the CDR3 is TGTGCCAGCAGCTTATCAGAGAGGGGCGGGCAGCCCCAGCATTTT. Protein product: CASSLSERGGQPQHF.

The chain has TRBV5-1 and TRBJ2-5; 7 nucleotides agree with TRBD2. Germline CDR1 and CDR2: SGHRS and YFSETQ. J gave up 4 bases and V 7 bases, and 7 bases lay outside the gene matches. The CDR3 covers 13 residues. The CDR3 coding sequence is TGCGCCAGCTCCGGGACTACTCGAGAGACCCAGTACTTC. It is translated as CASSGTTRETQYF.

This clone has more than one count but fewer than ten. The CDR3 spells CASSGGLSQETQYF. CDR3 DNA sequence: TGCGCCAGCAGTGGGGGACTGTCCCAAGAGACCCAGTACTTC. This chain connects TRBV10-1 to TRBJ2-5, with D perhaps TRBD2 (6 bases). Trimming shortened V by 4 bases and J by 1 base, and 10 bases separated the two germline ends. The germline gives CDR1 WNHNN, CDR2 SYGVQD (reference sequence). The CDR3 consists of 14 residues.

The chain carries TRBV11-3 and TRBJ2-5, with 8 bases fitting TRBD1. The germline V gene encodes CDR1 SGHNT and CDR2 YENEEA. This CDR3 is 14 amino acids long. V gave up 5 bases and J gave up 1 base; unmatched junction bases: 3. The CDR3 DNA sequence: TGTGCCAGCAGCCTGGGACAGGTCCAAGAGACCCAGTACTTC. This encodes CASSLGQVQETQYF.

This clone was detected a few times. V and J are TRBV29-1 and TRBJ1-2, with 11 positions matching TRBD1. The germline gives CDR1 SQVTM, CDR2 ANQGSEA. V dropped 6 bases and J dropped 7; count of bases not matched to a gene: 10. This CDR3 region has 14 residues. Here the CDR3 DNA reads TGCAGCGTGGATAGGACAGGGGGCGGCAGTGGCTACACCTTC. Its translation: CSVDRTGGGSGYTF.

This clone was recorded a few times. The chain has TRBV11-2 and TRBJ2-7, with 8 bases fitting TRBD1. The CDR3 extends over 14 amino acids. Germline lookup yields CDR1 SGHAT and CDR2 FQNNGV. V was clipped by 5 bases and J by 5 bases; unmatched bases: 8. CDR3 amino acids: CASSTDWTGNEQYF. CDR3 DNA: TGTGCCAGCAGCACAGATTGGACAGGGAACGAGCAGTACTTC.

This clone has more than one count but fewer than ten. The gene calls are TRBV10-3 and TRBJ2-3, with D tentatively TRBD1 (5 bases). The germline V and J ends were trimmed by 0 bases and 4 bases, with 8 bases remaining between them. The CDR3 is 14 residues long. Germline CDR1 ENHRY, CDR2 SYGVKD. The CDR3 loop reads CAISESAGPDTQYF. The DNA of the CDR3 is TGTGCCATCAGTGAGTCGGCAGGGCCAGATACGCAGTATTTT.

This clone came up a few times. This chain joins TRBV13 and TRBJ2-7; the D gene is possibly TRBD2 (6 bases). V was shortened by 3 bases and J by 0 bases, with 12 bases between the two germline ends. The length of the CDR3 is 15 residues. Germline V gives CDR1 PRHDT, CDR2 FYEKMQ (reference sequence). CDR3 nucleotide sequence: TGTGCCAGCAGCTTGCAGGAGGGGTACTCCTACGAGCAGTACTTC. Translated, it gives CASSLQEGYSYEQYF.

This chain connects TRBV4-1 to TRBJ2-5, with 8 bases lining up with TRBD2. CDR1 is MGHRA, CDR2 YSYEKL, per germline. V lost 4 bases, J lost 2 bases, and 3 bases stayed unmatched. This CDR3 region has 14 residues. The CDR3 loop is CASSLGLAQETQYF. CDR3 DNA sequence: TGCGCCAGCAGCCTCGGACTAGCTCAAGAGACCCAGTACTTC.

This clone has more than one count but fewer than ten. A read error may account for a junction end that differs from germline. The chain is built from TRBV7-7 and TRBJ1-1, with D tentatively TRBD1 (5 bases). From germline, CDR1 is SSHAT and CDR2 FNYEAQ (reference sequence). The CDR3 contains 13 residues. CDR3 nucleotides: TGTGCTAGCAGCCAGACAGTGAACACTGAAGCTTTCTTT. Translated: CASSQTVNTEAFF.

This clone has only a few counts. The J gene is TRBJ2-7, the V gene TRBV7-3; TRBD1 aligns across 7 bases. The CDR3 spans 16 residues. Per germline, CDR1 SGHTA and CDR2 FQGTGA. The V segment lost 4 bases and the J segment 5 bases; nucleotides outside the gene matches: 14. CDR3 DNA sequence: TGTGCCAGCAGCTCCAGGGGTCGACAGGGTGGAGACGAGCAGTACTTC. Its translation: CASSSRGRQGGDEQYF.

V is TRBV30 and J is TRBJ2-1; D may be TRBD2 (5 bases). Trimming stripped 3 bases from V and 14 bases from J, with 17 bases between. Germline assignment: CDR1 GTSNPN and CDR2 SVGIG (reference sequence). The CDR3 loop spans 12 amino acids. CDR3 nucleotide sequence: TGTGCCTGGAGCGCCGGGGAGCGACGGGAGTTCTTC. Translated: CAWSAGERREFF.

The chain couples TRBV28 to TRBJ2-7, with a weak D call TRBD1 (6 bases). With 7 bases removed from V and 6 bases from J, the gap between germline ends came to 16 bases. Germline V gene sequence: CDR1 MDHEN, CDR2 SYDVKM. This CDR3 has 13 residues. The CDR3 sequence: CASTLGDTLEQYF. For the CDR3, the DNA is TGTGCCAGCACCCTGGGGGACACCCTCGAGCAGTACTTC.

Only a few counts were recorded for this clone. The V and J genes are TRBV6-1 and TRBJ2-1; D is unresolved. CDR3 length: 15 residues. Trimming took off 1 base at V and 0 bases at J, with 7 bases between the two ends. Germline V gene lookup returns CDR1 MNHNS and CDR2 SASEGT. CDR3: CASSEVTSSYNEQFF. CDR3 sequence (DNA): TGTGCCAGCAGTGAAGTGACGAGCTCCTACAATGAGCAGTTCTTC.

The table lists this clone with a few counts. The V and J genes are TRBV12-5 and TRBJ2-3; 10 bases are a match to TRBD1. J lost 3 bases, V lost 5 bases, and 8 bases had no gene match. Germline V gene lookup returns CDR1 LGHNT and CDR2 FRNRAP. CDR3 length equals 16 residues. The CDR3 region has the DNA TGTGCTAGTGGTGCCTCGAGACAGGGGGCTACAGATACGCAGTATTTT. The encoded protein is CASGASRQGATDTQYF.

V and J are TRBV2 and TRBJ1-2, with a tentative D call TRBD1 (5 bases). Trimming stripped 1 base from V and 3 bases from J, with 9 bases between. This CDR3 is built from 14 residues. Per germline, CDR1 SNHLY and CDR2 FYNNEI. In DNA, the CDR3 is TGTGCCAGCAGTGAAGACCAGGGTTACTATGGCTACACCTTC. Its translation is CASSEDQGYYGYTF.

This clone showed up just a few times. The CDR3 nucleotides read TGTGCCAGCAGCTCCGGCGGTACGAACACCGGGGAGCTGTTTTTT. Protein sequence: CASSSGGTNTGELFF. The chain carries TRBV9 and TRBJ2-2, with D unresolved. V was shortened by 4 bases and J by 0 bases, with 10 bases between the two germline ends. In germline, CDR1 is SGDLS, CDR2 YYNGEE. This CDR3 has 15 amino acids.

The V gene is TRBV10-3, the J gene TRBJ2-2; the D is unclear. From germline, CDR1 is ENHRY and CDR2 SYGVKD. V shed 3 bases and J shed 7 bases, with 3 bases lying between them. CDR3 size: 11 residues. CDR3: CAISDNGELFF. CDR3 DNA: TGTGCCATCAGTGATAACGGGGAGCTGTTTTTT.

This chain joins TRBV29-1 and TRBJ2-2; 8 nucleotides match TRBD1. Germline V gives CDR1 SQVTM, CDR2 ANQGSEA. The trim removed 6 bases at V and 5 bases at J, leaving 11 bases unmatched. The CDR3 consists of 15 residues. The CDR3 DNA sequence: TGCAGCGTCCACACAGGGGGGACGGGGACCGGGGAGCTGTTTTTT. Encoded protein: CSVHTGGTGTGELFF.

This chain links TRBV19 with TRBJ2-3; TRBD2 might be the D (6 bases). V was shortened by 3 bases and J by 0 bases, with 10 bases between the two germline ends. CDR3 length: 15 amino acids. Germline V CDR1 and CDR2: LNHDA, SQIVND (reference sequence). The CDR3 DNA reads TGTGCCAGTAGTATGACGGGAGAGAGCACAGATACGCAGTATTTT. It is translated as CASSMTGESTDTQYF. The full variable domain, rest sourced from reference TRBV19 and TRBJ2-3, is DGGITQSPKYLFRKEGQNVTLSCEQNLNHDAMYWYRQDPGQGLRLIYYSQIVNDFQKGDIAEGYSVSREKKESFPLTVTSAQKNPTAFYLCASSMTGESTDTQYFGPGTRLTVL.